The T cell receptor (beta chain) described here comes from a study of shared clonotypes between healthy human individuals. Study information: The people who gave samples were two women and three men aged 18 to 49.

CDR1 and CDR2 (germline): SGDLS, YYNGEE. This CDR3 has 15 residues. V lost 0 bases and J 2 bases, leaving 9 bases between the germline ends. Selected positively for CCR7 and CD45RO-negative, naive CD8 cells excluded terminally differentiated effector memory CD45RA+ cells. The authors' processing: Filtering was not the same, since immunoSEQ gave junction-only sequences without quality scores. Measured with immunoSEQ multiplex PCR; TCRdb has only the in-frame clones, and not every one. V, J and clone size are those of that table, while D and trimming were read from the DNA. In the table there are about 1,900,000 clones, roughly 94% of which are singletons.

Material: naive CD8+ T cells sorted from blood. The origin of this receptor is a man between 18 and 35 years old in good health. This chain uses TRBV9 with TRBJ2-1; D is ambiguous. The CDR3 nucleotides are TGTGCCAGCAGCGTAGAATTACAGCCCTACAATGAGCAGTTCTTC. Encoded protein: CASSVELQPYNEQFF.